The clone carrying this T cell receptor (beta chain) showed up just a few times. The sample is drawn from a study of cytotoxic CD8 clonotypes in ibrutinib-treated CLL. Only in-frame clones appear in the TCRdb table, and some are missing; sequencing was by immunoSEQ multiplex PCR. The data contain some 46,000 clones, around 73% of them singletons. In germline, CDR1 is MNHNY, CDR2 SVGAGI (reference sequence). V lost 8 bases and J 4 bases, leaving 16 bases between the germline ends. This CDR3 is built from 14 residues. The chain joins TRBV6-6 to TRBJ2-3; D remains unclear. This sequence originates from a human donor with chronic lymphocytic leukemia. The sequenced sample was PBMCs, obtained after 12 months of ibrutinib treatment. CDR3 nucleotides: TGTGCCAGCCGCGCTTTGGCCGGCGCAGATACGCAGTATTTT. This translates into CASRALAGADTQYF.